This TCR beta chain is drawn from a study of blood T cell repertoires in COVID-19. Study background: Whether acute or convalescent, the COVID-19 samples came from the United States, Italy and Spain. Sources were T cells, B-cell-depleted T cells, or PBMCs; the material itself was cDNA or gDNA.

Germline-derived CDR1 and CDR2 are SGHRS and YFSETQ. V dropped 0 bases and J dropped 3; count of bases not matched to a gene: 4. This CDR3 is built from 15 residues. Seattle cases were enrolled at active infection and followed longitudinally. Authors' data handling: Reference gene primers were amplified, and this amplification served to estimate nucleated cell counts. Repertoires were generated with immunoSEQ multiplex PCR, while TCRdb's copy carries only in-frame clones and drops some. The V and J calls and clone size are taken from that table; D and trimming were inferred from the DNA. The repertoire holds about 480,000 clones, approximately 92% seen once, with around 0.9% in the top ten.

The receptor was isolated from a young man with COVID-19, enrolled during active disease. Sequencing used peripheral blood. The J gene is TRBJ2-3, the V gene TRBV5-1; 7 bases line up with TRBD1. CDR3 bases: TGCGCCAGCAGCTTGGTGGGCAGGGGGACAGATACGCAGTATTTT. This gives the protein CASSLVGRGTDTQYF.